This T cell receptor (beta chain) was retrieved from a study of blood T cell repertoires in COVID-19. For the study at large: The samples span acute and convalescent COVID-19 from the United States, Italy and Spain. PBMCs, B-cell-depleted T cells, or T cells provided the cDNA or gDNA that made up the material.

With V trimmed by 6 bases and J by 4 bases, 10 bases remained unmatched. The germline CDR1 and CDR2 sequences are MNHEY and SMNVEV (reference sequence). The CDR3 consists of 16 residues. In the authors' workflow: Nucleated cell counts were estimated from reference gene primer amplification. The repertoire was sequenced with immunoSEQ multiplex PCR; TCRdb's copy has only in-frame clones and lacks some. That table furnishes V, J and clone size, whereas the DNA furnished D and trimming. The sample has a few hundred thousand clones; roughly 84% are singletons. V and J are TRBV27 and TRBJ1-3; 9 nucleotides line up with TRBD1. The specimen was peripheral blood. The origin of this receptor is a woman aged 18-29 years with acute or convalescent COVID-19. The CDR3 region has the DNA TGTGCCAGCAGCACCGACAGGGGGTCTACCGGAAACACCATATATTTT. Protein sequence: CASSTDRGSTGNTIYF.